This TCR beta chain was recorded in a study of blood T cell repertoires in COVID-19. The overall study: Sample material is recorded as cDNA or gDNA derived from T cells, B-cell-depleted T cells, or PBMCs.

Under the authors' procedure: Quantification of nucleated cells was approximated via reference gene primer amplification. Assay: immunoSEQ multiplex PCR; the TCRdb copy retains only in-frame clones and omits some. The DNA was the basis for D and trimming; V, J and clone size are from that table. The top ten clones hold approximately 2.6% of a sample with roughly 160,000 clones, roughly 81% of them seen once. One Seattle source followed patients from active infection through their disease course. The CDR3 is 14 amino acids. With 3 bases removed from V and 3 bases from J, the gap between germline ends came to 9 bases. The germline gives CDR1 KGHSH, CDR2 LQKENI.

Sequenced sample: peripheral blood. The genes are TRBV18 and TRBJ1-5; the D is unclear. This receptor was identified in a woman older than 75 with COVID-19, enrolled during active disease. The CDR3 reads CASSPQSSNQPQHF. The DNA of the CDR3 is TGTGCCAGCTCACCCCAATCATCCAATCAGCCCCAGCATTTT.